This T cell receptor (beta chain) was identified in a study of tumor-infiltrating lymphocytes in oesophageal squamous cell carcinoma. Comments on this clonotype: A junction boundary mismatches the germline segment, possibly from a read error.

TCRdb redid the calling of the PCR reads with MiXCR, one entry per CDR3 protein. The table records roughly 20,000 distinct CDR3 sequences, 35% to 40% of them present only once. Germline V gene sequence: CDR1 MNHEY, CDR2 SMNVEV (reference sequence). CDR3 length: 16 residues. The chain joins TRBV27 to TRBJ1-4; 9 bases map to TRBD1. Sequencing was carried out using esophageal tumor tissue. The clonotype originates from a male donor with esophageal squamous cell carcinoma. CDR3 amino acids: CTSSPHPGQGNEKLFF. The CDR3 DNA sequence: TGCACCAGCAGTCCCCACCCCGGACAGGGGAATGAAAAACTGTTTTTT.